This T cell receptor (beta chain) was identified during a study of STAT5B mutations in CD4+ large granular lymphocyte leukemia (dated by TCRdb to between 2021 and 2024). About the study as a whole: Among healthy controls, the CDR3 'QG' motif was associated with a particular HLA allele. TCRbeta repertoires of CD4+ T-cell large granular lymphocyte leukemia patients were compared with those of healthy blood donors. Flow cytometry on FACSCanto II or FACSVerse showed that the purified fractions were more than 95% pure among lymphocytes. What the work shows at the level of the full study, not this receptor alone: Greater clonality appeared to be present in CD4-sorted patient repertoires than in healthy CD4+ repertoires, and the difference was retained after the putative leukemic clones were removed. TRBV06-family usage was enriched among the top patient clones (8/27) compared with healthy controls (2/35). Main leukemic clonotypes were private to each patient, although roughly 25% of the main leukemic clonotypes were found at low frequency in the non-leukemic repertoires of other patients. Data were not HLA-matched; higher clonality in CD4+ versus CD8+ T-LGLL could reflect the relatively small sample size.

Points on this clone: Which antigen it targets is not known. Per-nucleotide qualities are absent, and no much larger clonotype sits a single base away.

Healthy controls were roughly 40 blood donors whose buffy coats came from the Finnish Red Cross blood service. All TCR-sequenced material derived from peripheral blood: patient blood samples and healthy donor buffy coats. Peripheral blood mononuclear cells were isolated by Ficoll-Hypaque gradient centrifugation. For the healthy controls, CD4+ cells were obtained from buffy coats by magnetic purification. Genomic DNA was extracted with the Gentra Puregene Cell and Tissue kit and quantified on a Qubit 2.0 fluorometer. The immunoSEQ assay at survey resolution was applied to genomic DNA for sequencing of TCRbeta rearrangements. Regarding the original processing steps: In the TCR sequencing data, the lowest productive clonotype frequency that could be detected was 2.59 x 10-5. Analyses included only productive TCRbeta rearrangements, meaning complete and in-frame sequences. The clonality of each sample was calculated as Simpson clonality in the immunoSEQ Analyzer version 3.0. Clones were categorized by frequency as very rare, small, medium, large (1-20%) or hyperexpanded (>20%). OLGA 1.2.3 estimated generation probabilities, VDJtools produced V-gene circos plots, VDJdb was queried for specificities, and GLIPH identified CDR3 motifs. TCRdb obtained this table from immuneACCESS and retained in-frame rearrangements with V and J assigned. These tables miss some clones; where compared with another copy, unresolved V genes account for less than half of the shortfall, and the remainder is unexplained. The DNA gave D and trimming, while V, J and clone size come from that table. The sample records about 37,000 clones, 70% to 90% of which are singletons. The ten largest clonotypes hold roughly 3.2% of the sample.

From its cysteine to its phenylalanine, the CDR3 spans 16 amino acids. The only DNA kept is the CDR3, 48 bases in frame from the first base. V is cut back by 1 base and J by 4 bases, with 8 bases in the junction unmatched. From the germline V gene, CDR1 is LGHNA and CDR2 is YSLEER. Recombination linked TRBV4-3 to TRBJ1-1, and TRBD1 aligns with 8 junction nucleotides. This clonotype originated in a human donor in good health. The sample taken for sequencing was CD4+ T cells from blood buffy coats. The nucleotide sequence reads TGCGCCAGCAGCCAAGGAGATCCAGGGGGCCGCACTGAAGCTTTCTTT. Its protein is CASSQGDPGGRTEAFF.